A selection of T cell receptor beta chains follows, all from one sample in a study of CXCR3-negative and CXCR3-positive naive CD8 T cells. Following a re-call of the 5' RACE reads, TCRdb has one entry per CDR3 protein and lacks DNA. Recorded here are some 6,200 distinct CDR3 sequences; the top ten clones represent more than 1.1%. The sequenced material came from naive CXCR3+ CD8+ T cells from blood. Receptors originate from a human donor in good health. Some clones in this sample may be carry-over from other donors' samples. The CDR3 runs from the conserved cysteine through the conserved F or W. Each record gives: V gene, J gene, clone size, CDR3 protein. Only part of the rows carry a size: once, few, many, or a class if the clone is expanded.

V gene: TRBV20-1; J gene: TRBJ2-1; clone size: NA; CDR3 protein: CSARMPGDEQFF
V gene: TRBV10-2; J gene: TRBJ2-1; clone size: medium-sized; CDR3 protein: CASRTGDRNEQFF
V gene: TRBV29-1; J gene: TRBJ1-2; clone size: medium-sized; CDR3 protein: CSVEGQEIPYGYTF
V gene: TRBV6-4; J gene: TRBJ2-1; clone size: NA; CDR3 protein: CASSEIAGAIEQFF
V gene: TRBV4-1; J gene: TRBJ2-7; clone size: NA; CDR3 protein: CASQGSWDDEQYF
V gene: TRBV11-2; J gene: TRBJ1-2; clone size: NA; CDR3 protein: CASSQTGYYGYTF
V gene: TRBV7-9; J gene: TRBJ1-4; clone size: medium-sized; CDR3 protein: CASSPMTDQQKLFF
V gene: TRBV7-9; J gene: TRBJ2-1; clone size: medium-sized; CDR3 protein: CASSRGDGRVSYNEQFF
V gene: TRBV20-1; J gene: TRBJ2-1; clone size: medium-sized; CDR3 protein: CSASLAGYNEQFF
V gene: TRBV5-1; J gene: TRBJ2-1; clone size: medium-sized; CDR3 protein: CASSLGPSSYNEQFF
V gene: TRBV19; J gene: TRBJ2-1; clone size: NA; CDR3 protein: CASSAQGADEQFF
V gene: TRBV19; J gene: TRBJ2-5; clone size: NA; CDR3 protein: CASSSTGWETQYF
V gene: TRBV11-2; J gene: TRBJ1-2; clone size: NA; CDR3 protein: CASSPGGEDGYTF
V gene: TRBV29-1; J gene: TRBJ2-1; clone size: NA; CDR3 protein: CSVAGLAGNEQFF
V gene: TRBV28; J gene: TRBJ1-2; clone size: NA; CDR3 protein: CASSLDSGTGGYGYTF
V gene: TRBV20-1; J gene: TRBJ2-2; clone size: medium-sized; CDR3 protein: CSARELAGGPGTGELFF
V gene: TRBV12-2; J gene: TRBJ1-1; clone size: NA; CDR3 protein: CASRLDGNTEAFF
V gene: TRBV7-9; J gene: TRBJ1-3; clone size: medium-sized; CDR3 protein: CASSLDSFMDTIYF
V gene: TRBV21-1; J gene: TRBJ2-7; clone size: medium-sized; CDR3 protein: CASSNGFSGTSVGYEQYF
V gene: TRBV11-2; J gene: TRBJ2-7; clone size: medium-sized; CDR3 protein: CASSFGTTYEQYF
V gene: TRBV30; J gene: TRBJ1-2; clone size: NA; CDR3 protein: CAWTSANYGYTF
V gene: TRBV7-2; J gene: TRBJ2-1; clone size: medium-sized; CDR3 protein: CASSPLDGSSYNEQFF
V gene: TRBV19; J gene: TRBJ2-1; clone size: NA; CDR3 protein: CASSSMSYNEQFF
V gene: TRBV29-1; J gene: TRBJ2-2; clone size: NA; CDR3 protein: CSVDIGIAGTGELFF
V gene: TRBV2; J gene: TRBJ2-1; clone size: NA; CDR3 protein: CASFWTSGRLGEQFF
V gene: TRBV7-2; J gene: TRBJ2-5; clone size: medium-sized; CDR3 protein: CASSRLAGTLGQETQYF
V gene: TRBV11-2; J gene: TRBJ1-2; clone size: medium-sized; CDR3 protein: CASSLGVGYGYTF
V gene: TRBV7-8; J gene: TRBJ1-5; clone size: medium-sized; CDR3 protein: CASTPRGTGNQPQHF
V gene: TRBV25-1; J gene: TRBJ2-7; clone size: NA; CDR3 protein: CASSVTVHEQYF
V gene: TRBV5-1; J gene: TRBJ1-1; clone size: medium-sized; CDR3 protein: CASSLYPGTNTEAFF
V gene: TRBV21-1; J gene: TRBJ2-3; clone size: NA; CDR3 protein: CASSPPRDTQYF
V gene: TRBV29-1; J gene: TRBJ2-2; clone size: medium-sized; CDR3 protein: CSVNSGTDTGELFF
V gene: TRBV20-1; J gene: TRBJ2-7; clone size: NA; CDR3 protein: CSASSEQSSYEQYF
V gene: TRBV29-1; J gene: TRBJ1-4; clone size: medium-sized; CDR3 protein: CSVEDREAANEKLFF
V gene: TRBV13; J gene: TRBJ1-1; clone size: NA; CDR3 protein: CASKGQLNTEAFF
V gene: TRBV7-9; J gene: TRBJ2-5; clone size: medium-sized; CDR3 protein: CASSLGPGKTQYF